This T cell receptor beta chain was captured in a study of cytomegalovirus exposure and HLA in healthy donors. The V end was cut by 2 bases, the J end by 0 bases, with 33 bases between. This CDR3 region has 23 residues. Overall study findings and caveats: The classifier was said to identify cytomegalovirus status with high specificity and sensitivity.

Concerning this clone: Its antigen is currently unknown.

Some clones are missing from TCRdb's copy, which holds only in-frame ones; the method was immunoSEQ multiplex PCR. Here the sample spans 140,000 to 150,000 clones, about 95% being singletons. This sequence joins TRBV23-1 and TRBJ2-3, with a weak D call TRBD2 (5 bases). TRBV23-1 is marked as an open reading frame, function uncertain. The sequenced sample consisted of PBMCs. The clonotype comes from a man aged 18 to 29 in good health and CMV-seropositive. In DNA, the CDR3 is TGCGCCAGCAGTCAAGACGCCTTTCAGGTAAGATCGCCGGGGTGGACTAGCACAGATACGCAGTATTTT. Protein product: CASSQDAFQVRSPGWTSTDTQYF.